Each of the 31 T cell receptor beta chains below was sequenced from the same sample in a study of cytomegalovirus exposure and HLA in healthy donors. Both 60 Vbeta primers and 13 Jbeta primers went into the PCR. This table comes from immunoSEQ multiplex PCR, and its TCRdb copy is limited to in-frame clones, with some not included. The profile shows about 140,000 clones, 77% of them singletons. Material for sequencing was PBMCs. Every receptor here comes from a man aged 30 to 39 in good health and CMV-seronegative.

The chain recombines TRBV28 with TRBJ2-2, with 8 bases lining up with TRBD1. CDR3 size: 14 residues. The germline V gene encodes CDR1 MDHEN and CDR2 SYDVKM. Germline trimming cut 4 bases from V and 4 bases from J; bases unmatched to any gene: 2. CDR3 sequence: CASSSTGGTGELFF. In DNA, the CDR3 is TGTGCCAGCAGTTCAACAGGGGGCACCGGGGAGCTGTTTTTT.

A note on this clone: Compared with germline, one end of the junction differs, possibly owing to a read error. CDR3 DNA sequence: TGTGCCATCAGGTCCCTACCCTCCGACGAGCAGTACTTC. Its protein product is CAIRSLPSDEQYF. The V gene is TRBV10-3, the J gene TRBJ2-7, with no clear D. CDR1 is ENHRY, CDR2 SYGVKD, per germline. This CDR3 has 13 amino acids.

The rearrangement links TRBV29-1 to TRBJ2-1; the match to TRBD2 covers 11 bases. The length of the CDR3 is 14 residues. Germline V lookup: CDR1 SQVTM, CDR2 ANQGSEA. Trimming took 6 bases from V and 6 from J; bases not matched to a gene: 7. As DNA, the CDR3 is TGCAGCGTCAGGACTAGCGGGCCGCCCAATGAGCAGTTCTTC. It encodes CSVRTSGPPNEQFF.

V gene TRBV10-1 combines with J gene TRBJ2-5, with D maybe TRBD2 (6 bases). The CDR3 sequence is 14 residues long. Trimming cost V 4 bases and J 4 bases, with 13 bases left between them. CDR1 and CDR2 from the germline V gene are WNHNN and SYGVQD (reference sequence). For the CDR3, the DNA is TGCGCCAGCAGTGTCGGGGGTACTGGAGAGACCCAGTACTTC. Amino acid sequence: CASSVGGTGETQYF.

This chain uses TRBV11-3 with TRBJ2-3; the match to TRBD2 covers 11 bases. This CDR3 has 14 residues. CDR1 and CDR2 (germline): SGHNT, YENEEA. V lost 8 bases to trimming and J lost 5 bases; unmatched junction nucleotides: 6. The CDR3 bases are TGTGCCAGCGCGCTAGCGGGAGGAGGAGATACGCAGTATTTT. It translates to CASALAGGGDTQYF.

The gene calls are TRBV19 and TRBJ1-2; 9 bases match TRBD1. The CDR3 consists of 13 residues. V gave up 6 bases and J gave up 8 bases; unmatched junction bases: 7. CDR1 and CDR2 (germline): LNHDA, SQIVND (reference sequence). CDR3 sequence reads: CASRGQGEGGYTF. DNA of the CDR3: TGTGCCAGTAGGGGACAGGGCGAAGGCGGCTACACCTTC.

The gene calls are TRBV9 and TRBJ2-2; possible D gene TRBD2, 5 bases. Germline CDR1 and CDR2: SGDLS and YYNGEE. The CDR3 length is 15 residues. V was shortened by 0 bases and J by 0 bases, with 6 bases between the two germline ends. The CDR3 here is CASSVGAANTGELFF. In DNA form, the CDR3 reads TGTGCCAGCAGCGTAGGAGCGGCGAACACCGGGGAGCTGTTTTTT.

This clone appeared a single time. The J gene is TRBJ1-1, the V gene TRBV29-1; the D gene is possibly TRBD1 (6 bases). V lost 5 bases and J lost 4, with 14 bases in between. This CDR3 has 13 residues. Germline lookup yields CDR1 SQVTM and CDR2 ANQGSEA. In DNA form, the CDR3 reads TGCAGCGTTCGGGGGGCGCCGGGCACTGAAGCTTTCTTT. It encodes CSVRGAPGTEAFF.

The chain is built from TRBV5-6 and TRBJ2-5, with 12 nucleotides matching TRBD2. V gave up 2 bases and J gave up 14 bases; unmatched junction bases: 4. The CDR3 covers 12 residues. Germline assignment: CDR1 SGHDT and CDR2 YYEEEE. The CDR3 loop is CASSFRLAGVYF. In DNA form, the CDR3 reads TGTGCCAGCAGCTTTAGACTAGCGGGAGTATACTTC.

The chain employs TRBV6-6 and TRBJ2-7, with TRBD2 matching over 14 bases. J gave up 4 bases and V 2 bases, and 4 bases lay outside the gene matches. The CDR3 is made up of 16 amino acids. CDR1 and CDR2 (germline): MNHNY, SVGAGI (reference sequence). CDR3 bases: TGTGCCAGCAGTTACCAGGGACTAGCGGGAGCGTACGAGCAGTACTTC. Translated: CASSYQGLAGAYEQYF.

Regarding this clone: A read error may account for a junction end that differs from germline. This chain links TRBV7-7 with TRBJ2-1; the D gene is possibly TRBD2 (5 bases). Germline V CDR1 and CDR2: SSHAT, FNYEAQ (reference sequence). The CDR3 totals 14 residues. CDR3 DNA sequence: TGTGCTAGCAGCTTAGCGTCCCGGTCGGGTGAGCAGTTCTTC. This gives the protein CASSLASRSGEQFF.

The rearrangement links TRBV12-1 to TRBJ2-7; TRBD2, as called in the table, went unchecked against the DNA. TRBV12-1 represents a pseudogene. This CDR3 is built from 14 residues. The DNA for the CDR3 is TGTGCCAGCAGCTCCGTAGCCGGGTCGCGAGAGCAGTACTTC. Protein sequence: CASSSVAGSREQYF.

DNA for the CDR3: TGCGCCAGCAGCCAATACAGGGTTAATGAGCAGTTCTTC. Amino acid sequence: CASSQYRVNEQFF. The chain employs TRBV4-1 and TRBJ2-1, with D possibly TRBD1 on 6 matching bases. Trimming shortened V by 2 bases and J by 7 bases, and 9 bases separated the two germline ends. The germline CDR1 and CDR2 sequences are MGHRA and YSYEKL. This CDR3 contains 13 residues.

The chain joins TRBV18 to TRBJ2-7, with 10 bases aligning to TRBD2. V shed 3 bases and J 4 bases; nucleotides not matched to a gene: 9. Germline lookup yields CDR1 KGHSH and CDR2 LQKENI. This CDR3 region has 16 residues. This chain's CDR3 is CASSPVPSGSRYEQYF. The CDR3 nucleotides read TGTGCCAGCTCACCCGTCCCTAGCGGGAGTAGGTACGAGCAGTACTTC.

This sequence joins TRBV7-3 and TRBJ2-2; no firm D call. CDR1 is SGHTA, CDR2 FQGTGA, per germline. The CDR3 loop spans 15 amino acids. Trimming cost V 0 bases and J 0 bases, with 5 bases left between them. Here the CDR3 reads CASSLTQTNTGELFF. CDR3 nucleotides: TGTGCCAGCAGCTTAACCCAGACGAACACCGGGGAGCTGTTTTTT.

The V call is TRBV19, the J call TRBJ1-2; D is undetermined. Germline V gives CDR1 LNHDA, CDR2 SQIVND (reference sequence). The CDR3 loop spans 14 amino acids. V was clipped by 7 bases and J by 4 bases, with 16 bases between them. This CDR3 reads CASIAGNRGYGYTF. The CDR3 DNA is TGTGCCAGTATAGCCGGAAATAGAGGCTATGGCTACACCTTC.

The chain employs TRBV19 and TRBJ2-2; 14 nucleotides agree with TRBD2. Trimming cost V 10 bases and J 7 bases; bases outside gene matches: 8. Germline V gives CDR1 LNHDA, CDR2 SQIVND (reference sequence). The CDR3 spans 15 residues. CDR3 region: CATSTSGRAIGELFF. The DNA of the CDR3 is TGTGCCACCTCGACTAGCGGGAGGGCCATCGGGGAGCTGTTTTTT.

The chain couples TRBV13 to TRBJ2-7, with 10 bases fitting TRBD1. The germline CDR1 and CDR2 sequences are PRHDT and FYEKMQ (reference sequence). The CDR3 extends over 15 amino acids. V shed 4 bases, J shed 4 bases, and the junction held 7 bases outside the gene matches. CDR3 in amino acids: CASSSRQGAFYEQYF. The CDR3 nucleotides read TGTGCCAGCAGCTCTAGACAGGGGGCATTTTACGAGCAGTACTTC.

The chain recombines TRBV5-4 with TRBJ2-7; TRBD2 agrees at 9 bases. Germline V lookup: CDR1 SGHNT, CDR2 YYREEE (reference sequence). This CDR3 contains 16 residues. V lost 4 bases to trimming and J lost 2 bases; unmatched junction nucleotides: 10. The CDR3 bases are TGTGCCAGCAGCCGTGGCTCCCCTAGCGGGACCTACGAGCAGTACTTC. As protein: CASSRGSPSGTYEQYF.

This clone turned up a few times. CDR3 protein: CASSQTGFGSYEQYF. The CDR3 nucleotides read TGTGCCAGCAGCCAGACAGGATTTGGTTCCTACGAGCAGTACTTC. V is TRBV14 and J is TRBJ2-7; D might be TRBD1 (6 bases). V lost 3 bases to trimming and J lost 1 base, with 13 bases between them. The CDR3 covers 15 residues. Germline CDR1 SGHDN, CDR2 FVKESK.

V gene TRBV2 combines with J gene TRBJ2-1, with a weak D call TRBD1 (5 bases). The CDR3 totals 14 residues. V lost 4 bases and J lost 8, with 15 bases in between. CDR1 is SNHLY, CDR2 FYNNEI, per germline. As DNA, the CDR3 is TGTGCCAGCAGTGGCTCCAGGGCTTTGCATGAGCAGTTCTTC. Protein sequence: CASSGSRALHEQFF.

The chain couples TRBV6-5 to TRBJ2-3; D gene unclear. V was clipped by 0 bases and J by 0 bases, with 7 bases between them. In germline, CDR1 is MNHEY, CDR2 SVGAGI. CDR3 length: 15 residues. The DNA of the CDR3 is TGTGCCAGCAGTTACTCGCGCCTAAGCACAGATACGCAGTATTTT. Translating it yields CASSYSRLSTDTQYF.

This clone was seen more than once but under ten times. This sequence joins TRBV11-2 and TRBJ2-4; D perhaps matches TRBD1 (5 bases). The CDR3 is 11 residues long. Trimming left V 4 bases short and J 7 bases short, with 5 bases between. CDR1 and CDR2 from the germline V gene are SGHAT and FQNNGV. Here the CDR3 reads CASSWGNIQYF. The CDR3 DNA follows: TGTGCCAGCAGCTGGGGCAACATTCAGTACTTC.

A few counts support this clone. This chain uses TRBV5-5 with TRBJ1-3; 7 bases fit TRBD1. This CDR3 has 14 amino acids. CDR1 is SGHKS, CDR2 YYEKEE, per germline (reference sequence). Trimming removed 0 bases from V and 5 bases from J; junction bases left unmatched: 2. The CDR3: CASSLEQGRNTIYF. The DNA of the CDR3 is TGTGCCAGCAGCTTGGAACAGGGGAGAAACACCATATATTTT.

V gene TRBV2 combines with J gene TRBJ1-2, with a weak D call TRBD1 (6 bases). V was shortened by 6 bases and J by 7 bases, with 18 bases between the two germline ends. Germline CDR1 reads SNHLY; CDR2 reads FYNNEI. The CDR3 length is 14 residues. Here the CDR3 reads CASREDGQLLGYTF. For the CDR3, the DNA is TGTGCCAGCAGAGAGGACGGACAGCTCCTTGGCTACACCTTC.

The J gene is TRBJ1-5, the V gene TRBV2; TRBD1 is a possible D gene (5 bases). V was pared by 8 bases and J by 6 bases, with 11 bases between. The CDR3 covers 12 residues. Germline V lookup: CDR1 SNHLY, CDR2 FYNNEI. CDR3 loop: CASGAVGQPQHF. The CDR3 bases are TGTGCCAGCGGGGCGGTGGGTCAGCCCCAGCATTTT.

The chain employs TRBV2 and TRBJ2-5, with D tentatively TRBD1 (6 bases). The CDR3 runs to 13 residues. Germline values: CDR1 SNHLY, CDR2 FYNNEI. Trimming left V 8 bases short and J 5 bases short, with 15 bases between. In DNA form, the CDR3 reads TGTGCCAGCCTAAAACAGGGCAGGGAGACCCAGTACTTC. It yields the protein CASLKQGRETQYF.

V and J are TRBV4-2 and TRBJ2-1; possible D gene TRBD2, 5 bases. Germline loops: CDR1 LGHNA, CDR2 YNFKEQ. The CDR3 totals 15 residues. V lost 4 bases and J 8 bases, leaving 18 bases between the germline ends. The CDR3 loop is CASSLRTRSYDEQFF. The CDR3 DNA reads TGTGCCAGCAGCCTCCGAACTAGGAGTTACGATGAGCAGTTCTTC.

A word on this clone: Germline is not matched at one junction end, which may reflect a read error. The rearrangement links TRBV7-7 to TRBJ2-7; TRBD2 aligns across 12 bases. Germline loops: CDR1 SSHAT, CDR2 FNYEAQ (reference sequence). The CDR3 is 18 amino acids. Here the CDR3 DNA reads TGTGCTAGCAGCTTAGAGCCGCGGACTAGCGGGAAGAGCTACGAGCAGTACTTC. Translation gives CASSLEPRTSGKSYEQYF.

The chain joins TRBV30 to TRBJ2-1, with unresolved D. The germline V and J ends were trimmed by 1 base and 12 bases, with 10 bases remaining between them. CDR1 GTSNPN and CDR2 SVGIG come from the germline V gene (reference sequence). CDR3 length: 11 amino acids. CDR3 coding DNA: TGTGCCTGGAGTGAGACTCGACGGCAGTTCTTC. It yields the protein CAWSETRRQFF.

The chain joins TRBV2 to TRBJ2-2; 8 bases are shared with TRBD1. Looked up from germline, CDR1 is SNHLY and CDR2 is FYNNEI. The length of the CDR3 is 15 residues. V dropped 6 bases and J dropped 1; count of bases not matched to a gene: 4. CDR3 protein: CASSMTGENTGELFF. CDR3 nucleotide sequence: TGTGCCAGCAGCATGACAGGGGAGAACACCGGGGAGCTGTTTTTT.